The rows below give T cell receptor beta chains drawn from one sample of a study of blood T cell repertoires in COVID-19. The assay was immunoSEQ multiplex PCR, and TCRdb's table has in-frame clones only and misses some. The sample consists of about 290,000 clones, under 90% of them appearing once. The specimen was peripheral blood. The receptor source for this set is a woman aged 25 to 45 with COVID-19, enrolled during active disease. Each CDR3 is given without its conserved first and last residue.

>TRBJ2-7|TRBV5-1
ASSWDGSSYEQY
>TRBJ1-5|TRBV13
ASSWNRGGNQPQH
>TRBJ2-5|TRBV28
ASSSAPGLQETQY
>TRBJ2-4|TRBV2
ASRVGGGAGNIQY
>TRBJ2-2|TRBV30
AWSPDSPGELF
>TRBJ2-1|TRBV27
ASSLSEGVGSYNEQF
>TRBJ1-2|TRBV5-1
ASSSGTPEGYT
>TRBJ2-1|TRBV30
AWSVSLAGFNNEQF
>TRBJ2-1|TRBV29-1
SVFGGDSSNEQF
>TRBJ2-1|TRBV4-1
ASSHSGGSYNEQF
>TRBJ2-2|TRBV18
ASSPGGLSTGELF
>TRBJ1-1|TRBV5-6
ASTFGGGLTEAF
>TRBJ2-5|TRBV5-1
ASSPRGGRSETQY
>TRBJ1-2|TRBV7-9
ASSAYPGGFYGYT
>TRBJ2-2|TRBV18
ASSPAVAGTGELF
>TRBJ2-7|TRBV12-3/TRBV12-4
ASSGQGSYEQY
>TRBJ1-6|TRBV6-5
ASSFGGGNSPLH
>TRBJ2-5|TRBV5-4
ASSLDQAETQY
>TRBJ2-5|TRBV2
ASRYGAGTPWQETQY
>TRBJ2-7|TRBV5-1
ASSWGTGGPYEQY
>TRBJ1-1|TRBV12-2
ASRLVGTEGRRNTEAF
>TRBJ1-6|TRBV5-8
ASSPYGGSYNSPLH
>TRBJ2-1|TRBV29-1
SASDSGGASIEQF
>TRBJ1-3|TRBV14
ASSLVSSGNTIY
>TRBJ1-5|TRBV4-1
ASSQGPGQARGNQPQH
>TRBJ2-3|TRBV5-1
ASREAKDTQY
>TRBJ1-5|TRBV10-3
AISEGLGRVNQPQH
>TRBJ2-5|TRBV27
ASSPHRGQTQETQY
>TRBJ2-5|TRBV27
ASSLSTSGGEETQY
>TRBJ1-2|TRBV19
ASSFQGSYGYT
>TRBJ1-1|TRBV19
ASSIGASISEAF
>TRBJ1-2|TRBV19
ASTTGLYGYT
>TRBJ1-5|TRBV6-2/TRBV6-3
ASSPRGYREDQPQH
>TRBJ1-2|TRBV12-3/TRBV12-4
ASSPQGVYGYT
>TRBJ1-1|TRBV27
ASSWGGNTEAF
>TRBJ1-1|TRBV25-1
ASSGGTGGNTEAF
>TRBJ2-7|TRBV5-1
ASSPASGDYEQY